The entry below gives a single T cell receptor beta chain sequence along with its context. This record comes from a study of radiotherapy plus CTLA-4 blockade in lung cancer. Profiled with immunoSEQ multiplex PCR; TCRdb holds only in-frame clones, not every one. The table records about 100,000 clones, around 82% of them present only once. The CDR3 loop spans 13 amino acids. Trimming shortened V by 3 bases and J by 0 bases, and 5 bases separated the two germline ends. CDR1 and CDR2 from the germline V gene are KGHSH and LQKENI. The chain links TRBV18 to TRBJ1-2; unclear D gene. The starting material was peripheral blood, obtained from a patient treated with radiotherapy plus ipilimumab. This clonotype was sampled from a human donor with non-small cell lung cancer who had stable disease on radiotherapy plus ipilimumab. The CDR3 here is CASSPTANYGYTF. The CDR3 DNA follows: TGTGCCAGCTCACCGACGGCTAACTATGGCTACACCTTC.